This T cell receptor (beta chain) stems from a study of tumor and adjacent non-tumor tissue in lung cancer (dated by TCRdb to 2017 to 2018). With regard to the full study: Patients with adenocarcinoma (approximately 11), squamous cell carcinoma (2) and small cell lung cancer (1) were included in the cohort. The study compared bulk TCRbeta repertoires from lung tumor tissue and matched distant non-tumor lung tissue of some 15 lung cancer patients. For each patient, one tumor sample and one normal lung sample were taken, giving thirty paired specimens that underwent TCRbeta CDR3 sequencing. Sequencing generated a total of more than 100 million productive TCRbeta reads, averaging about 4.2 million reads per sample. The roughly 15 enrolled patients, of whom some ten were men and 5 were women, were aged roughly 30 to 80 years and were diagnosed with TNM stage I to III disease. The research as a whole found: Because peripheral blood was not sequenced, blood TCRbeta repertoires in the lung cancer patients of the study were not examined. In normal lung, the top 100 clones accounted for a significantly larger cumulative share of the repertoire than in tumor tissue. Tumor tissue showed significantly greater TCR diversity (inverse Simpson) than normal lung tissue (about 400 vs 180, P = 0.0075, Mann-Whitney U test). Neither the sequencing platform nor unique molecular identifiers are mentioned in the methods. Only around 15 patients were included in the cohort, and the need for larger samples and more detailed clinical data was noted by the authors. TCR diversity was significantly higher in younger patients, and higher tumor TCR diversity was associated with shorter overall and disease-free survival.

Concerning this clonotype itself: Its binding antigen is unknown. It has no much larger one-base neighbor in the sample; base qualities were not kept.

Trimming at the junction amounts to 1 base on V and 7 bases on J, and the germline ends lie 5 bases apart. Including cysteine and phenylalanine, the CDR3 has 12 amino acids. Here the CDR3 DNA is all that survives: 36 bases in frame from base 1. Via the germline V gene, CDR1 is MNHEY and CDR2 SVGEGT. Libraries were constructed by multiplex PCR. TCRdb records Illumina HiSeq 2500 as the sequencer. TCRbeta libraries were built by three rounds of nested PCR using primers (Table S4), following protocols modified from ARM-PCR. PCR products of 200-500 bp were gel-excised and purified with the QIAquick gel extraction kit before sequencing. Per the original workflow: Reads were cleaned with Trimmomatic, merged with FLASH into complete CDR3 sequences, and assigned to V(D)J germline segments with MiTCR. Clonal diversity was calculated as the inverse Simpson's index using VDJtools. A read counted as productive if the sequence was in-frame and lacked a premature stop codon. TCRdb trimmed public reads at Q25 via fastp, called clones via MiXCR and kept in-frame beta chains. Entries are consolidated by CDR3 protein sequence, retaining the most common genes and DNA. Clone size and V and J calls follow TCRdb, not the original study. In this sample the table shows approximately 100,000 distinct CDR3 sequences, 60% to 70% of which occur a single time. The ten largest clones capture around 20% of the sample.

RNA was extracted from bulk unsorted tissue and checked for quality with a NanoDrop ND-1000 and an Agilent 2100. For the normal lung samples, distant non-tumor tissue was collected more than 3 cm away from the tumor edge. All donors had newly diagnosed lung cancer, had not received prior chemotherapy, and were admitted for thoracic surgery in China between August and November 2014. Anyone who had undergone radiotherapy or chemotherapy before, or who had another cancer at the same time, was left out of the study. Surgical tissue pieces of about 1-2.3 cm3 were preserved in RNAlater solution and were kept at -80 degrees C until use.

The sequence joins TRBV6-2 or TRBV6-3 to TRBJ2-1; a confident D gene designation cannot be given. Input material: distant non-tumor lung tissue. The clonotype originates from a man aged 60 to 69 with non-small cell lung cancer. The sequence in DNA is TGTGCCAGCAGTTACTATGGGAATGAGCAGTTCTTC. It specifies CASSYYGNEQFF.